This record looks at one T cell receptor (beta chain) sequence and its context. Antigen specificity is unknown. One end of the junction is discordant with germline, which a read error may explain. Amplification used 60 Vbeta primers and 13 Jbeta primers. The table came from immunoSEQ multiplex PCR; TCRdb's copy has only in-frame clones and leaves some out. The data hold roughly 160,000 clones, with roughly 70% observed a single time. Germline assignment: CDR1 SEHNR and CDR2 FQNEAQ (reference sequence). This CDR3 is 12 amino acids long. This record belongs to a study of cytomegalovirus exposure and HLA in healthy donors. Overall study results and limits: Analysis performed later found about 17,000 TCR beta sequences associated with HLA alleles at 0.05 false discovery rate.

Nominally healthy donors were sampled, though unrecorded immune exposures were likely. Sequenced material: PBMCs. This receptor was taken from a woman aged 18-29 years in good health and CMV-seropositive. J is TRBJ2-7 and V is TRBV7-9; TRBD2 might be the D (6 bases). The CDR3 region has the DNA TGTTCCAGCAGCCCTCGGGGGAACGAGCAGTACTTC. This gives the protein CSSSPRGNEQYF.